Listed below are T cell receptor beta chains from one sample, sequenced in a study of shared clonotypes between healthy human individuals. This table comes from immunoSEQ multiplex PCR, and its TCRdb copy is limited to in-frame clones, with some not included. The table lists about a million clones, roughly 80% of them singletons, with about 0.89% in the top ten. Input material: memory CD4+ T cells from PBMCs. The receptors originated from a man younger than 30 in good health. Some clones in this sample may be carry-over from other donors' samples. Both conserved end residues are trimmed from each CDR3. Each record gives: J gene, V gene, CDR3 protein.

TRBJ2-2,TRBV30,AWSKAGGGELF
TRBJ1-2,TRBV6-1,ASSVNVGTALGYT
TRBJ1-5,TRBV19,ASSIVPGRAGEPQH
TRBJ1-1,TRBV5-4,ASNVDRLPNTEAF
TRBJ1-4,TRBV5-6,ASSFRTGVNEKLF
TRBJ1-1,TRBV6-4,ASRRTDGDTEAF
TRBJ1-5,TRBV6-1,ASSVMTGRSNQPQH
TRBJ2-7,TRBV6-1,ASRQGPSGYEQY
TRBJ2-7,TRBV19,ASTPQAGPYEQY
TRBJ1-2,TRBV4-2,ASSQVTGGPNYGYT
TRBJ2-5,TRBV30,AWRSGTVQRAQY
TRBJ1-1,TRBV5-1,ASSLGGGVDTEAF
TRBJ2-2,TRBV7-3,ASSPLAGQGTGELF
TRBJ1-1,TRBV28,ASSLIPGTGNTEAF
TRBJ2-7,TRBV6-5,ASSPVWAGPSEQY
TRBJ2-6,TRBV5-1,ASSWSSGANVLT
TRBJ1-1,TRBV6-1,ASSEPAHGAF
TRBJ2-3,TRBV20-1,SASFLGLQY
TRBJ2-5,TRBV7-9,ASSQVAGDRVTQY
TRBJ2-5,TRBV6-1,ASSELGPVTQY
TRBJ1-4,TRBV28,ASSPVGATNEKLF
TRBJ2-1,TRBV5-1,ASSLMLAGDNEQF
TRBJ2-1,TRBV4-2,ASSLGLAGRYNEQF
TRBJ2-7,TRBV6-5,ASSYQRMQY
TRBJ2-1,TRBV5-4,ASSGPSSGINNEQF
TRBJ1-2,TRBV7-3,ASSLDREGYGYT
TRBJ2-7,TRBV7-3,ASSLAGNYEQY
TRBJ2-2,TRBV27,ASRRDRVTGELF
TRBJ2-7,TRBV6-5,ASSYSTLPTYEQY
TRBJ1-5,TRBV6-6,ASSPRDKGLNQPQH
TRBJ2-3,TRBV4-3,ASSQGLADATDTQY
TRBJ2-2,TRBV2,ASSDQARGTGELF